The 24 T cell receptor beta chains in this list originate from one sample, sequenced in a study of CD8 T cells in Susac syndrome. After extraction with the RNeasy kit, roughly 0.5 to 1 ug of the RNA was reverse transcribed using random hexamers. TCRdb ran MiXCR on the immunoSEQ multiplex PCR reads and lists one entry per CDR3 protein. The profile shows hundreds of thousands of distinct CDR3 sequences, approximately 94% of them singletons. Sample: CD4+ T cells from PBMCs. Receptors were obtained from a human donor with Susac syndrome.

The rearrangement links TRBV6-5 to TRBJ2-5; D possibly matches TRBD1 or TRBD2 (5 bases each). The length of the CDR3 is 12 residues. Germline-derived CDR1 and CDR2 are MNHEY and SVGAGI. The ends were cut back, 6 bases at V and 9 bases at J, with 14 bases in the middle. This CDR3 reads CASSSTLGAQYF. DNA for the CDR3: TGTGCCAGCAGCTCCACCCTGGGGGCCCAGTACTTC.

The rearrangement uses TRBV12-3 or TRBV12-4 and TRBJ2-7; 8 bases match TRBD2. The CDR3 sequence is 14 residues long. V dropped 6 bases and J dropped 3; count of bases not matched to a gene: 7. CDR3 sequence reads: CASRERGPFYEQYF. The CDR3 DNA follows: TGTGCCAGCAGGGAGCGGGGGCCGTTCTACGAGCAGTACTTC.

This chain joins TRBV30 and TRBJ2-6; D possibly corresponds to TRBD1 (5 bases). CDR1 is GTSNPN and CDR2 is SVGIG in the germline V gene (reference sequence). CDR3 length: 15 amino acids. The ends were cut back, 3 bases at V and 0 bases at J, with 9 bases in the middle. The CDR3 region is CAWSVDSSGANVLTF. Written as DNA, the CDR3 is TGTGCCTGGAGCGTCGACAGCTCTGGGGCCAACGTCCTGACTTTC.

The table lists this clonotype with a count of one. The CDR3 loop is CASSFDSVANYGYTF. In nucleotides, the CDR3 is TGCGCCAGCAGCTTCGATTCCGTTGCTAACTATGGCTACACCTTC. This chain connects TRBV5-1 to TRBJ1-2; D is uncertain. In germline, CDR1 is SGHRS, CDR2 YFSETQ. The CDR3 sequence is 15 residues long. V was shortened by 2 bases and J by 0 bases, with 11 bases between the two germline ends.

This rearrangement joins TRBV30 to TRBJ2-1; D might be TRBD1 or TRBD2, each matching 6 bases. Per germline, CDR1 GTSNPN and CDR2 SVGIG (reference sequence). With 4 bases removed from V and 5 bases from J, the gap between germline ends came to 12 bases. The CDR3 is made up of 13 amino acids. For the CDR3, the DNA is TGTGCCTGGAACGGGGGCCTAGACAATGAGCAGTTCTTC. Encoded protein: CAWNGGLDNEQFF.

The chain employs TRBV7-2 and TRBJ2-1, with D possibly TRBD1 on 5 matching bases. This CDR3 is 15 amino acids long. Germline CDR1 and CDR2: SGHTA and FQGNSA. Trimming pared 6 bases from V and 4 bases from J, leaving 16 bases between. The CDR3: CASSPMGQTYNEQFF. Here the CDR3 DNA reads TGTGCCAGCAGTCCTATGGGGCAGACTTACAATGAGCAGTTCTTC.

The DNA of the CDR3 is TGTGCCAGCGGGGAGGGGGCCAATGAAAAACTGTTTTTT. Its translation is CASGEGANEKLFF. J is TRBJ1-4 and V is TRBV28; 7 nucleotides align to TRBD1. This CDR3 spans 13 amino acids. With 8 bases clipped from V and 5 bases from J, the junction kept 5 bases outside the gene matches. The germline CDR1 and CDR2 sequences are MDHEN and SYDVKM. Looking up the rest from reference TRBV28 and TRBJ1-4 gives the full variable domain: DVKVTQSSRYLVKRTGEKVFLECVQDMDHENMFWYRQDPGLGLRLIYFSYDVKMKEKGDIPEGYSVSREKKERFSLILESASTNQTSMYLCASGEGANEKLFFGSGTQLSVL.

The genes are TRBV6-2 or TRBV6-3 and TRBJ2-3, with 10 positions matching TRBD2. The germline V gene encodes CDR1 MNHEY and CDR2 SVGEGT. CDR3 length: 17 amino acids. The junction had 9 bases not matched to a gene; V was cut back by 5 bases and J by 1 base. CDR3 in DNA: TGTGCCAGCAGTACCTTCGGACTAGCGGCTGGCACAGATACGCAGTATTTT. This sequence encodes CASSTFGLAAGTDTQYF.

J is TRBJ1-2 and V is TRBV30; D might be TRBD1 (5 bases). The CDR3 covers 17 residues. Germline lookup yields CDR1 GTSNPN and CDR2 SVGIG (reference sequence). V shed 2 bases and J shed 2 bases, with 21 bases lying between them. The CDR3 DNA reads as TGTGCCTGGAGTCCGCCCGGGACTCCCACACCGAACTATGGCTACACCTTC. Translating it yields CAWSPPGTPTPNYGYTF.

V is TRBV25-1 and J is TRBJ1-1, with D maybe TRBD1 (6 bases). This CDR3 comprises 13 residues. Germline V gene sequence: CDR1 MGHDK, CDR2 SYGVNS. Trimming removed 8 bases from V and 4 bases from J, with 14 bases in between. In nucleotides, the CDR3 is TGTGCCAGCGGGGGGGCGGGTCCCACTGAAGCTTTCTTT. Encoded protein: CASGGAGPTEAFF.

This clonotype was observed a handful of times. The chain uses TRBV3-1 and TRBJ2-3, with TRBD2 identical over 7 bases. The ends lost 0 bases at V and 5 bases at J; junction bases unmatched: 11. The V gene's germline CDR1 is LGHDT and CDR2 YNNKEL (reference sequence). This CDR3 has 17 amino acids. The DNA for the CDR3 is TGTGCCAGCAGCCAAGATGTGCGGGGGAGCCAGGAAGATACGCAGTATTTT. This translates into CASSQDVRGSQEDTQYF.

The rearrangement joins TRBV20-1 to TRBJ2-7; D unclear. The germline CDR1 and CDR2 sequences are DFQATT and SNEGSKA (reference sequence). Trimming cost V 5 bases and J 2 bases, with 7 bases left between them. There are 11 residues in the CDR3. DNA for the CDR3: TGCAGTGCTTATACCCCCTACGAGCAGTACTTC. Protein product: CSAYTPYEQYF.

The J gene is TRBJ1-5, the V gene TRBV19, with a weak D call TRBD1 (5 bases). The V end was cut by 10 bases, the J end by 4 bases, with 17 bases between. This CDR3 has 14 residues. Germline lookup yields CDR1 LNHDA and CDR2 SQIVND (reference sequence). The CDR3 here is CATHEGRRNQPQHF. The CDR3 DNA reads TGTGCCACCCACGAGGGGCGAAGAAATCAGCCCCAGCATTTT.

CDR3 protein: CASSGGWDTEAFF. CDR3 coding DNA: TGTGCCTCCTCTGGCGGCTGGGACACTGAAGCTTTCTTT. The chain employs TRBV5-6 and TRBJ1-1; D remains ambiguous. The CDR3 sequence is 13 residues long. Trimming removed 10 bases from V and 3 bases from J, with 16 bases in between. Germline V gene lookup returns CDR1 SGHDT and CDR2 YYEEEE.

The chain carries TRBV12-5 and TRBJ1-2; TRBD1 is a possible D gene (5 bases). Germline V gives CDR1 LGHNT, CDR2 FRNRAP. The CDR3 consists of 14 residues. Trimming removed 6 bases from V and 6 bases from J, with 17 bases in between. The chain's CDR3 is CASGRPDRANGYTF. The CDR3 bases are TGTGCTAGTGGAAGACCTGACAGAGCGAATGGCTACACCTTC.

The chain uses TRBV6-2 or TRBV6-3 and TRBJ2-7, with TRBD1 matching 7 bases. Trimming removed 6 bases from V and 3 bases from J; junction bases left unmatched: 14. The CDR3 length is 16 residues. Germline loops: CDR1 MNHEY, CDR2 SVGEGT. CDR3 sequence reads: CASRDDLRTGYYEQYF. The CDR3 DNA is TGTGCCAGCAGGGACGATCTGAGGACAGGCTACTACGAGCAGTACTTC.

This chain joins TRBV5-1 and TRBJ2-3; 7 bases fit TRBD1. The CDR3 has 16 amino acids. The V gene's germline CDR1 is SGHRS and CDR2 YFSETQ. The V segment lost 3 bases and the J segment 1 base; nucleotides outside the gene matches: 8. CDR3 nucleotide sequence: TGCGCCAGCAGCTCACGACAGGGTGGGGGCACAGATACGCAGTATTTT. Its protein product is CASSSRQGGGTDTQYF. Complete variable domain (other parts from reference TRBV5-1 and TRBJ2-3): KAGVTQTPRYLIKTRGQQVTLSCSPISGHRSVSWYQQTPGQGLQFLFEYFSETQRNKGNFPGRFSGRQFSNSRSEMNVSTLELGDSALYLCASSSRQGGGTDTQYFGPGTRLTVL.

The rearrangement links TRBV20-1 to TRBJ2-1; 9 bases align to TRBD2. Looked up from germline, CDR1 is DFQATT and CDR2 is SNEGSKA (reference sequence). The CDR3 is made up of 13 amino acids. Losses at the gene ends were 3 bases for V and 12 bases for J; bases not matched to a gene: 9. The CDR3, as DNA: TGCAGTGCTAGGGGTAGCGGGGGCCCGGTGCAGTTCTTC. Amino acids: CSARGSGGPVQFF.

This chain uses TRBV7-2 with TRBJ1-4; D uncertain. Germline V lookup: CDR1 SGHTA, CDR2 FQGNSA. This CDR3 is built from 16 residues. Trimming cost V 2 bases and J 6 bases, with 16 bases left between them. The CDR3: CASSLRPGRVDEKLFF. Written as DNA, the CDR3 is TGTGCCAGCAGCTTAAGACCGGGGAGAGTTGATGAAAAACTGTTTTTT.

The chain employs TRBV20-1 and TRBJ1-6; TRBD1 is a possible D gene (6 bases). The germline CDR1 and CDR2 sequences are DFQATT and SNEGSKA (reference sequence). The V gene lost 0 bases and the J gene lost 10 bases, with 16 bases spanning the gap. This CDR3 spans 15 amino acids. The CDR3, as DNA: TGCAGTGCTAGAGACCACAGGGCTCCAGGATCACCCCTCCACTTT. Encoded protein: CSARDHRAPGSPLHF.

This rearrangement joins TRBV10-3 to TRBJ2-5, with D possibly being TRBD1 or TRBD2 (6 bases each). Germline-derived CDR1 and CDR2 are ENHRY and SYGVKD. With 3 bases removed from V and 7 bases from J, the gap between germline ends came to 21 bases. This CDR3 has 16 residues. The CDR3 is CAISEPGGSPQGTQYF. CDR3 DNA sequence: TGTGCCATCAGTGAACCAGGAGGGTCCCCACAGGGGACCCAGTACTTC.

The V and J genes are TRBV11-1 and TRBJ2-7, with unresolved D. V lost 5 bases, J lost 6 bases, and 17 bases lay in between. Per germline, CDR1 SGHAT and CDR2 FQDESV (reference sequence). The CDR3 loop spans 14 amino acids. In DNA form, the CDR3 reads TGTGCCAGCAGCCCTCTAGGACGGGTTCCCGAGCAGTACTTC. It specifies CASSPLGRVPEQYF.

The chain is built from TRBV12-3 or TRBV12-4 and TRBJ1-1, with 9 bases lining up with TRBD1. Trimming took 6 bases from V and 5 from J; bases not matched to a gene: 7. This CDR3 is built from 14 residues. This chain's CDR3 is CASRGQGGGTEAFF. CDR3 in DNA: TGTGCCAGCAGGGGACAGGGAGGGGGGACTGAAGCTTTCTTT.

The chain couples TRBV5-1 to TRBJ2-7, with D possibly being TRBD2 (7 bases). Trimming cost V 2 bases and J 4 bases, with 16 bases left between them. The CDR3 is made up of 15 amino acids. Germline CDR1 is SGHRS and CDR2 is YFSETQ. The CDR3 loop reads CASSFGGAKEYEQYF. In DNA, the CDR3 is TGCGCCAGCAGCTTTGGGGGGGCCAAGGAGTACGAGCAGTACTTC.